This T cell receptor beta chain emerged from a study of blood T cell repertoires in COVID-19. At the level of the study: PBMCs, B-cell-depleted T cells, or T cells were the source of the cDNA or gDNA that made up the material.

Among Cohort 3 donors, those recovered had two negative PCRs, clearance, or symptom resolution. In the study's own analysis: Estimates of nucleated cell counts were drawn from the amplification of reference gene primers. The repertoire was sequenced with immunoSEQ multiplex PCR; TCRdb's copy has only in-frame clones and lacks some. V, J and clone size derive from that table, while D and trimming were established from the DNA sequence. The repertoire holds a few hundred thousand clones, with roughly nine tenths as singletons. Germline-derived CDR1 and CDR2 are SGDLS and YYNGEE. V lost 3 bases and J lost 1; bases outside the gene matches: 0. This CDR3 is 14 amino acids long. About this clone: At the DNA level, this CDR3 is encoded by other sequences in the same sample as well.

The V gene is TRBV9, the J gene TRBJ2-2; 7 bases agree with TRBD1. The sample taken for sequencing was PBMCs or T cells enriched from blood (not recorded which). The TCR comes from a man younger than 30 who had recovered from COVID-19. This CDR3 is CASSGTGNTGELFF. As DNA, the CDR3 is TGTGCCAGCAGCGGGACAGGGAACACCGGGGAGCTGTTTTTT.